A single sample is the source of the 16 T cell receptor beta chains below, sequenced in a study of control samples from healthy donors and cancer patients. The protocol was immunoSEQ multiplex PCR, while the TCRdb copy is restricted to in-frame clones and leaves out a portion. The data show about 120,000 clones, with 93% seen just once and less than 3.5% held by the top ten. The sample comprised blood. Receptors originate from a man aged 25 to 40 in good health.

The gene calls are TRBV7-3 and TRBJ2-2; D is possibly TRBD2 (6 bases). Per germline, CDR1 SGHTA and CDR2 FQGTGA. The V end lost 1 base, the J end lost 5 bases, and 8 bases lay between the germline ends. The CDR3 is 14 residues long. The CDR3 loop reads CASSLMGGTGELFF. In nucleotides, the CDR3 is TGTGCCAGCAGCTTAATGGGGGGAACCGGGGAGCTGTTTTTT.

The chain joins TRBV2 to TRBJ1-1; the D gene is possibly TRBD1 (5 bases). V was cut by 11 bases and J by 7 bases, with 17 bases left in between. Looked up from germline, CDR1 is SNHLY and CDR2 is FYNNEI. CDR3 length: 12 amino acids. The CDR3 DNA is TGTGCCGGGGCCGGTCTGTGGGGTGAAGCTTTCTTT. The encoded protein is CAGAGLWGEAFF.

This sequence joins TRBV19 and TRBJ1-1, with D perhaps TRBD1 (5 bases). Germline assignment: CDR1 LNHDA and CDR2 SQIVND (reference sequence). The CDR3 length is 13 residues. Trimming took off 2 bases at V and 4 bases at J, with 8 bases between the two ends. The CDR3 region is CASSIHGATEAFF. CDR3 sequence (DNA): TGTGCCAGTAGTATACATGGGGCCACTGAAGCTTTCTTT.

The CDR3 is CASSSVSRIYEQYF. As DNA, the CDR3 is TGTGCCAGCAGTTCGGTCAGCAGGATATACGAGCAGTACTTC. The chain is built from TRBV27 and TRBJ2-7, with D unclear. This CDR3 comprises 14 residues. Germline V gene lookup returns CDR1 MNHEY and CDR2 SMNVEV (reference sequence). Trimming removed 4 bases from V and 4 bases from J, with 14 bases in between.

The chain carries TRBV15 and TRBJ2-7; TRBD2 matches 7 bases. The V gene end was trimmed by 0 bases and the J gene end by 2 bases; junction bases not matched to a gene: 13. The length of the CDR3 is 18 residues. The germline V gene has CDR1 LNHNV and CDR2 YYDKDF (reference sequence). CDR3 coding DNA: TGTGCCACCAGCAGAGATCGAGTATGGCGGGGGAGACCCTACGAGCAGTACTTC. As protein: CATSRDRVWRGRPYEQYF. The full variable domain, completed using reference TRBV15 and TRBJ2-7, is DAMVIQNPRYQVTQFGKPVTLSCSQTLNHNVMYWYQQKSSQAPKLLFHYYDKDFNNEADTPDNFQSRRPNTSFCFLDIRSPGLGDTAMYLCATSRDRVWRGRPYEQYFGPGTRLTVT.

This clone was counted only a few times. The rearrangement uses TRBV2 and TRBJ1-2; D unclear. Trimming took off 3 bases at V and 4 bases at J, with 15 bases between the two ends. Germline CDR1 reads SNHLY; CDR2 reads FYNNEI. CDR3 length equals 15 residues. CDR3 sequence: CASSDGKGRSYGYTF. The CDR3 region has the DNA TGTGCCAGCAGTGATGGAAAAGGGAGGAGCTATGGCTACACCTTC.

In its sample, this clone was seen a few times. The rearrangement links TRBV7-3 to TRBJ2-4; 10 bases are shared with TRBD1. The CDR3 length is 15 residues. Germline assignment: CDR1 SGHTA and CDR2 FQGTGA. V lost 5 bases, J lost 6 bases, and 7 bases stayed unmatched. The CDR3 spells CASSREGQGSNIQYF. In DNA, the CDR3 is TGTGCCAGCAGCCGAGAGGGACAGGGGTCAAACATTCAGTACTTC.

The rearrangement uses TRBV18 and TRBJ1-4; unclear D gene. Trimming took 5 bases from V and 2 from J, leaving 12 bases between them. Germline values: CDR1 KGHSH, CDR2 LQKENI. The CDR3 is 15 amino acids. The CDR3: CASSYVRTTNEKLFF. Written as DNA, the CDR3 is TGTGCCAGCTCATACGTACGGACTACTAATGAAAAACTGTTTTTT.

This chain joins TRBV6-1 and TRBJ2-3, with TRBD2 matching 10 bases. The germline gives CDR1 MNHNS, CDR2 SASEGT. The CDR3 totals 18 residues. The V segment lost 0 bases and the J segment 4 bases; nucleotides outside the gene matches: 10. CDR3: CASSEAPAGGAVSDTQYF. In nucleotides, the CDR3 is TGTGCCAGCAGTGAAGCGCCAGCGGGGGGGGCCGTGTCAGATACGCAGTATTTT.

CDR3 residues: CASSAGTGGYGYTF. The CDR3 DNA is TGTGCCAGCAGCGCCGGGACAGGGGGCTATGGCTACACCTTC. The rearrangement joins TRBV9 to TRBJ1-2; 11 positions agree with TRBD1. Germline CDR1 and CDR2: SGDLS and YYNGEE. The CDR3 extends over 14 amino acids. V gave up 3 bases and J gave up 4 bases; unmatched junction bases: 2.

This clone was observed once. This chain links TRBV5-6 with TRBJ1-2; D remains unclear. The CDR3 covers 14 residues. Germline V gene sequence: CDR1 SGHDT, CDR2 YYEEEE. Trimming took off 6 bases at V and 3 bases at J, with 15 bases between the two ends. CDR3 nucleotide sequence: TGTGCCAGCACCGCTTTTGACGGATACTATGGCTACACCTTC. This codes for CASTAFDGYYGYTF.

This clone was counted between two and nine times. The chain recombines TRBV19 with TRBJ2-3; the D gene is possibly TRBD2 (6 bases). CDR1 is LNHDA, CDR2 SQIVND, per germline (reference sequence). Trimming stripped 5 bases from V and 3 bases from J, with 12 bases between. The CDR3 extends over 14 amino acids. CDR3: CASSLQTSTDTQYF. CDR3 sequence (DNA): TGTGCCAGTAGTTTACAGACTAGTACAGATACGCAGTATTTT.

There are a few counts of this clone. This chain's CDR3 is CASSMGFRNGYTF. The CDR3, as DNA: TGTGCCAGTAGTATGGGTTTTAGAAATGGCTACACCTTC. The V and J genes are TRBV19 and TRBJ1-2; D is undetermined. CDR3 length: 13 residues. CDR1 LNHDA and CDR2 SQIVND come from the germline V gene (reference sequence). Trimming left V 3 bases short and J 6 bases short, with 11 bases between.

The chain has TRBV29-1 and TRBJ2-5, with 10 bases that match TRBD2. The trim removed 7 bases at V and 7 bases at J, leaving 15 bases unmatched. There are 15 residues in the CDR3. The germline gives CDR1 SQVTM, CDR2 ANQGSEA. The CDR3 DNA is TGCAGCGCTGGGACTAGCGAACCGCCTTGGGGGACCCAGTACTTC. This encodes CSAGTSEPPWGTQYF.

The chain links TRBV6-4 to TRBJ2-5; the match to TRBD2 covers 13 bases. This CDR3 is 15 amino acids long. Trimming took 8 bases from V and 4 from J; bases not matched to a gene: 7. Germline V CDR1 and CDR2: MRHNA, SNTAGT. As DNA, the CDR3 is TGTGCCAGCGGACTAGCGGGGGTAGGGAGAGAGACCCAGTACTTC. This translates into CASGLAGVGRETQYF.

The chain uses TRBV5-8 and TRBJ1-1; possible D gene TRBD1, 5 bases. This CDR3 is built from 15 residues. Germline loops: CDR1 SGHTS, CDR2 YDEGEE. Between the trimmed V and J ends, which lost 2 bases and 4 bases, there was a span of 15 bases. CDR3 sequence reads: CASSFWGLIVTEAFF. The CDR3 DNA follows: TGTGCCAGCAGCTTCTGGGGGTTAATTGTCACTGAAGCTTTCTTT.